This TCR beta chain was obtained from a study of tumor and adjacent non-tumor tissue in lung cancer. The wider study: Samples averaged about 3.8 million productive TCRbeta reads each. Study conclusions and caveats: TCR diversity was significantly greater in tumor than normal lung tissue.

CDR1 is SGHNT and CDR2 is YENEEA in the germline V gene. With V trimmed by 10 bases and J by 0 bases, 5 bases remained unmatched. This CDR3 is 13 amino acids long. RNA was extracted from bulk tissue without any cell sorting. Concerning this clonotype: Antigen: not known. The conserved phenylalanine or tryptophan normally closing the CDR3 is absent here, so this likely arose from a read error.

Three rounds of nested PCR, following a modified ARM-PCR protocol, produced the TCRbeta library. MiXCR, run by TCRdb on the multiplex PCR reads, gives a single entry per CDR3 protein. The sample shows 120,000 or so distinct CDR3 sequences, 66% of them seen only once. Input material: lung tumor tissue. This chain joins TRBV11-3 and TRBJ2-7, with 8 bases that match TRBD2. The source of this sequence is a man aged 25 to 45 with non-small cell lung cancer. Here the CDR3 reads CATQREHSYEQYI. The CDR3 DNA follows: TGTGCCACCCAGCGGGAGCACTCCTACGAGCAGTACATC.